This T cell receptor beta chain was observed in a study of Tregs in tolerant kidney transplant recipients. Whole-study results and caveats: Donor-specific Treg expansion exceeded global Treg expansion in tolerant patients, suggesting antigen drive. The most relevant donor-specific Treg TCRbeta repertoire apparently came from expansion with activated donor B cells. Changing PCR primers prevented nucleotide comparison between some patients' samples.

Only one count was recorded for this clone. The target antigen is unknown. The nonmyeloablative bone marrow transplants came from related graft donors, with transient mixed chimerism. Unstimulated Tregs (CD4+CD25+CD127-) and CD4+CD25- non-Tregs were sorted from PBMCs. Clones were read by immunoSEQ multiplex PCR, and TCRdb kept only the in-frame ones, dropping some. The sample includes about 52,000 clones, about 90% of them seen just once. CDR1 is LNHDA and CDR2 is SQIVND in the germline V gene (reference sequence). This CDR3 region has 14 residues. Deletions cut 3 bases from V and 1 base from J, with 7 bases between.

This chain uses TRBV19 with TRBJ2-1, with D possibly being TRBD2 (5 bases). The sample consisted of CD8+ T cells from blood (PBMCs), taken 24 months after the transplant. This clonotype originated in a human patient who received a combined kidney and bone marrow transplant. Some T cells may originate from the graft donor. The CDR3 reads CASSIRGSYNEQFF. CDR3 bases: TGTGCCAGTAGTATCCGCGGGTCCTACAATGAGCAGTTCTTC.